These T cell receptor beta chains were read from a single sample in a study of OX40 agonist ivuxolimab in advanced cancers. The method was immunoSEQ multiplex PCR; TCRdb's version includes in-frame clones alone and lacks a portion of them. The repertoire holds about 77,000 clones, with less than 95% as singletons. Sequenced here: CD4+ or CD8+ T cells sorted from blood, sampled in a trial of the OX40 agonist ivuxolimab. The receptor set was obtained from an adult with an advanced solid tumor such as melanoma, head and neck, liver or kidney cancer. CDR3s include the opening cysteine and the closing phenylalanine or tryptophan.

v_call | cdr3_aa
TRBV29-1 | CSVEVMENTEAFF
TRBV19 | CASTTGGETQYF
TRBV27 | CASSLGWGGTTDEQFF
TRBV28 | CASSYLLAGEVDTQYF
TRBV19 | CASRTGYQPQHF
TRBV28 | CASSEAGRGYEQYF
TRBV18 | CASSPGRSYEQYF
TRBV2 | CASSPGLAGVDTQYF
TRBV28 | CASLTGGTGYGYTF
TRBV5-1 | CASIGPTNTEAFF
TRBV6-7 | CATAEGNRETQYF
TRBV7-9 | CASSLGLAGGTQYF
TRBV30 | CAWSVRAGVVTGELFF
TRBV11-3 | CASSLVGPPFTGELFF
TRBV2 | CASRGTGEGYEQYF
TRBV30 | CAWRKRDNTGELFF
TRBV5-6 | CASSLGRGPHNEQFF